This TCR beta chain came from a study of T cell responses to AZD1222 COVID-19 vaccine. Findings of the study overall: White British donors predominated, females outnumbered males, and clonal diversity was possibly underestimated. The span of vaccine-associated CD4 TCRs extended across spike, with dominance at 160-218 and 743-854. Unmutated variant regions are reportedly the target of nearly half of TCRs that are spike-specific. Baseline seropositives among AZD1222 recipients totaled only six.

In its sample, this clone was seen a few times. The antigen is unknown. Only in-frame clones appear in the TCRdb table, and some are missing; sequencing was by immunoSEQ multiplex PCR. The sample includes more than 150,000 clones, approximately 90% seen only once; the top ten take roughly 25%. The germline V gene encodes CDR1 MGHRA and CDR2 YSYEKL. Trimming shortened V by 4 bases and J by 2 bases, and 14 bases separated the two germline ends. This CDR3 region has 16 residues. The V and J genes are TRBV4-1 and TRBJ1-4; D is perhaps TRBD1 (5 bases). The specimen was peripheral blood, collected 28 days after the second AZD1222 dose. This clonotype was obtained from an adult who received the AZD1222 COVID-19 vaccine. Here the CDR3 reads CASSLAGALTNEKLFF. As DNA, the CDR3 is TGCGCCAGCAGCCTGGCCGGGGCCCTCACTAATGAAAAACTGTTTTTT.